A single sample is the source of the 15 T cell receptor beta chains below, sequenced in a study of T cell responses to AZD1222 COVID-19 vaccine. Produced via immunoSEQ multiplex PCR; TCRdb's table is partial and in-frame only. The table has 140,000 to 150,000 clones, around 87% seen once. Source: peripheral blood, taken on day 0 of AZD1222 vaccination. The receptor set was obtained from an adult in good health.

The chain uses TRBV6-2 or TRBV6-3 and TRBJ1-2, with D unclear. Per germline, CDR1 MNHEY and CDR2 SVGEGT. The length of the CDR3 is 15 residues. Trimming removed 5 bases from V and 5 bases from J, with 18 bases in between. The DNA for the CDR3 is TGTGCCAGCAGTCTGGAGGGCGCGGGCCGGTATGGCTACACCTTC. This codes for CASSLEGAGRYGYTF.

J is TRBJ1-2 and V is TRBV6-4; 7 bases match TRBD1. J lost 4 bases, V lost 7 bases, and 15 bases had no gene match. CDR1 and CDR2 from the germline V gene are MRHNA and SNTAGT. The CDR3 covers 16 residues. In nucleotides, the CDR3 is TGTGCCAGCATCAACACAGGGACAGAAAGATCCTATGGCTACACCTTC. Translating it yields CASINTGTERSYGYTF.

The rearrangement joins TRBV2 to TRBJ2-3; D not certain. Trimming shortened V by 6 bases and J by 4 bases, and 14 bases separated the two germline ends. The CDR3 sequence is 14 residues long. Germline-derived CDR1 and CDR2 are SNHLY and FYNNEI. CDR3 in DNA: TGTGCCAGCAGCGTAGCATTTGGCGCAGATACGCAGTATTTT. This sequence encodes CASSVAFGADTQYF.

The genes are TRBV30 and TRBJ2-5; possibly TRBD2 for D (5 bases). This CDR3 is 15 amino acids long. V was cut by 5 bases and J by 0 bases, with 16 bases left in between. Germline CDR1 is GTSNPN and CDR2 is SVGIG (reference sequence). This CDR3 reads CAWGPGRSNQETQYF. DNA for the CDR3: TGTGCCTGGGGGCCGGGGAGATCGAACCAAGAGACCCAGTACTTC.

This chain joins TRBV14 and TRBJ2-7; tentatively, D is TRBD1 or TRBD2 (5 bases each). V was clipped by 3 bases and J by 3 bases, with 18 bases between them. CDR3 length: 16 amino acids. Per the germline V gene, CDR1 is SGHDN and CDR2 is FVKESK. CDR3 residues: CASSHLDLGTHYEQYF. The CDR3 DNA is TGTGCCAGCAGCCATTTAGACCTAGGGACCCACTACGAGCAGTACTTC.

The chain is built from TRBV4-2 and TRBJ2-7; unclear D gene. The CDR3 is made up of 16 amino acids. CDR1 is LGHNA, CDR2 YNFKEQ, per germline. Trimming took 0 bases from V and 2 from J, leaving 14 bases between them. The chain's CDR3 is CASSQEASPGPYEQYF. CDR3 sequence (DNA): TGTGCCAGCAGCCAAGAAGCGTCCCCCGGACCCTACGAGCAGTACTTC.

This CDR3 reads CASSLEGVIYEQYF. For the CDR3, the DNA is TGTGCCAGCAGTTTAGAAGGGGTCATCTACGAGCAGTACTTC. V gene TRBV28 combines with J gene TRBJ2-7, with D possibly matching TRBD1 (5 bases). This CDR3 has 14 residues. With 2 bases removed from V and 3 bases from J, the gap between germline ends came to 11 bases. The germline V gene has CDR1 MDHEN and CDR2 SYDVKM.

This clone is a singleton in its sample. The rearrangement uses TRBV10-3 and TRBJ1-1; no clear D. This CDR3 has 14 residues. Trimming shortened V by 6 bases and J by 1 base, and 12 bases separated the two germline ends. Looked up from germline, CDR1 is ENHRY and CDR2 is SYGVKD. In DNA, the CDR3 is TGTGCCATCAGATCAGGCTCACCGAACACTGAAGCTTTCTTT. It specifies CAIRSGSPNTEAFF.

The V gene is TRBV14, the J gene TRBJ1-2, with D possibly matching TRBD1 (5 bases). Germline V CDR1 and CDR2: SGHDN, FVKESK. The CDR3 is 15 amino acids. V was trimmed by 0 bases and J by 6 bases, leaving 14 bases between them. The CDR3 loop is CASSQDSARVNGYTF. CDR3 coding DNA: TGTGCCAGCAGCCAAGATTCGGCCAGGGTCAATGGCTACACCTTC.

This sequence joins TRBV2 and TRBJ2-1; 11 bases fit TRBD2. V was pared by 10 bases and J by 10 bases, with 15 bases of the junction left unmatched. CDR1 and CDR2 from the germline V gene are SNHLY and FYNNEI. This CDR3 region has 15 residues. The CDR3 sequence is CANIPGLAATGEQFF. The DNA for the CDR3 is TGTGCCAACATACCGGGACTAGCGGCGACTGGGGAGCAGTTCTTC.

The rearrangement links TRBV5-1 to TRBJ1-2, with a tentative D call TRBD1 (5 bases). The CDR3 consists of 13 residues. The germline CDR1 and CDR2 sequences are SGHRS and YFSETQ. With 3 bases removed from V and 2 bases from J, the gap between germline ends came to 8 bases. The CDR3 DNA reads as TGCGCCAGCAGCTACGGGGGAAACTATGGCTACACCTTC. This sequence encodes CASSYGGNYGYTF.

The chain recombines TRBV5-1 with TRBJ1-2, with a possible D match to TRBD1 (5 bases). From germline, CDR1 is SGHRS and CDR2 YFSETQ. CDR3 length equals 15 residues. V was clipped by 2 bases and J by 7 bases, with 18 bases between them. The CDR3 protein is CASSFEWQGGGGYTF. As DNA, the CDR3 is TGCGCCAGCAGCTTCGAATGGCAGGGAGGTGGTGGCTACACCTTC.

This clone appeared once. The chain links TRBV2 to TRBJ1-1; D call uncertain. Germline V gene data show CDR1 as SNHLY and CDR2 as FYNNEI. CDR3 length: 12 amino acids. With 7 bases removed from V and 7 bases from J, the gap between germline ends came to 13 bases. CDR3 amino acids: CASKERVDEAFF. The CDR3 nucleotides read TGTGCCAGCAAAGAAAGGGTCGATGAAGCTTTCTTT.

The chain recombines TRBV6-5 with TRBJ1-6, with D perhaps matching TRBD1 (6 bases). V lost 6 bases and J lost 8, with 8 bases in between. This CDR3 is built from 12 residues. CDR1 is MNHEY and CDR2 is SVGAGI in the germline V gene. The DNA for the CDR3 is TGTGCCAGCAGAGAGGGGGATTCACCCCTCCACTTT. This codes for CASREGDSPLHF.

The CDR3 here is CASSRDPSYEQYF. In DNA, the CDR3 is TGTGCCAGCAGTCGGGATCCCTCCTACGAGCAGTACTTC. This chain connects TRBV12-3 or TRBV12-4 to TRBJ2-7, with a weak D call TRBD2 (5 bases). The CDR3 length is 13 residues. Trimming pared 5 bases from V and 0 bases from J, leaving 8 bases between.